This note documents a single T cell receptor beta chain sequence. What it binds is unknown. The CDR3 sequence is 14 residues long. Germline lookup yields CDR1 MNHEY and CDR2 SVGEGT. UMI-labeled TRB cDNA libraries were prepared by 5' RACE. TCRdb derives one entry per CDR3 protein from the 5' RACE reads, leaving out DNA. The sample spans tens of thousands of distinct CDR3 sequences; the ten largest clones claim about 1%. The sample comes from a study of CXCR3-negative and CXCR3-positive naive CD8 T cells. Study summary: The TRB read total, some 130 million, broke down to about 1.5 +/- 0.3 million reads per library. Study results and caveats: Naive CXCR3-positive and CXCR3-negative cells shared TRBV-TRBJ usage; memory cells diverged. Both naive subsets showed comparably high diversity, and memory CD8+ cells showed much lower diversity.

Per CD8+ T cell subset, triplicate sorts of approximately 270,000 cells each were done. The chain couples TRBV6-2 or TRBV6-3 to TRBJ2-5; as DNA is missing, the TRBD1 call by TCRdb cannot be tested. The clonotype originates from a human donor in good health. Some clones in this sample may be carry-over from other donors' samples. The sample taken for sequencing was naive CXCR3- CD8+ T cells from blood. The subset: CD45RO-CCR7+CD27+CD95- naive CD8+ T cells lacking CXCR3 (TNR3-). CDR3 sequence: CASSDRDIQETQYF.